This TCR beta chain is drawn from a study of blood T cell repertoires in COVID-19. Looking at the study overall: COVID-19 samples, acute and convalescent, were from the United States, Italy and Spain.

In the original workflow: Estimation of nucleated cell counts relied on the amplification of reference gene primers. Sequencing used immunoSEQ multiplex PCR; TCRdb keeps in-frame clones, though not all of them. V and J calls and clone size are given by that table; D and trimming were obtained from the DNA. The repertoire holds some 150,000 clones, with about 86% as singletons. The V end lost 1 base, the J end lost 6 bases, and 8 bases lay between the germline ends. CDR3 size: 13 residues. Per germline, CDR1 SGHTA and CDR2 FQGNSA. The V gene is TRBV7-2, the J gene TRBJ2-3; a weak D match, TRBD2 (6 bases). What was sequenced was peripheral blood. The sequence was obtained from a man aged 70 or older with acute or convalescent COVID-19. DNA of the CDR3: TGTGCCAGCAGCTTAGGGGGGAGGGATACGCAGTATTTT. Amino acids: CASSLGGRDTQYF.